The source of this T cell receptor (beta chain) is a study of early T cells in non-severe SARS-CoV-2 infection. Turning to the study itself: Bulk RNA from unsorted whole blood was sequenced; chains were unpaired.

Unique molecular identifier tags were affixed to discrete cDNA molecules. TCRdb recomputed calls from the 5' RACE reads with MiXCR, one row per CDR3 protein. The sample records approximately 79,000 distinct CDR3 sequences, roughly 13% being singletons. From germline, CDR1 is SGHTA and CDR2 FQGNSA. The CDR3 is made up of 16 amino acids. V dropped 3 bases and J dropped 0 bases, with 12 bases sitting between them. The rearrangement uses TRBV7-2 and TRBJ1-5; no clear D. This receptor was taken from an adult who was a healthcare worker with PCR-confirmed SARS-CoV-2 infection or an uninfected control (not recorded which). The sample was whole blood. The CDR3 coding sequence is TGTGCCAGCAGCTTCTCTTCGGGTTATAGCAATCAGCCCCAGCATTTT. Its translation: CASSFSSGYSNQPQHF.